This T cell receptor beta chain was observed in a study of OX40 agonist ivuxolimab in advanced cancers. V trimming: 4 bases; J trimming: 5 bases; junction bases outside the gene matches: 8. The CDR3 has 15 amino acids. Germline values: CDR1 SGHRS, CDR2 YFSETQ. Repertoires were generated with immunoSEQ multiplex PCR, while TCRdb's copy carries only in-frame clones and drops some. This sample has about 98,000 clones, with approximately 93% found just once. The chain links TRBV5-1 to TRBJ2-1; 8 nucleotides match TRBD2. The source was CD4+ or CD8+ T cells sorted from blood, collected in a trial of the OX40 agonist ivuxolimab. The sequence came from an adult with an advanced solid tumor such as melanoma, head and neck, liver or kidney cancer. The CDR3: CASSTGLAGHNEQFF. As DNA, the CDR3 is TGCGCCAGCAGCACAGGACTAGCTGGACACAATGAGCAGTTCTTC.